The rows below give T cell receptor beta chains drawn from one sample of a study of vaccination effects on CD4 cells after COVID-19. Their antigen targets remain unknown. Method: immunoSEQ multiplex PCR; TCRdb's copy keeps in-frame clones and lacks some. The sample holds fewer than 30,000 clones, approximately 72% seen once. The sample in question was CD4+ T cells from PBMCs cultured with SARS-CoV-2 spike peptides, obtained before COVID-19 vaccination. All receptors derive from a human donor who received a COVID-19 vaccine. CDR3s include the opening cysteine and the closing phenylalanine or tryptophan. Each record gives: clone size, D gene, V gene, J gene, CDR3 DNA, CDR3 protein. D genes are given only for firm matches. Part of the rows lack a size; the others show once, few, many or a class for expanded clones.

clone size: .
D gene: .
V gene: TRBV7-2
J gene: TRBJ2-7
CDR3 DNA: TGTGCCAGCAGCTTAAGGCTAGCACGGGGGGAGCAGTACTTC
CDR3 protein: CASSLRLARGEQYF

clone size: .
D gene: TRBD1
V gene: TRBV4-1
J gene: TRBJ1-3
CDR3 DNA: TGCGCCAGCAGCCCCTGGACAGGGGTTGGAAACACCATATATTTT
CDR3 protein: CASSPWTGVGNTIYF

clone size: .
D gene: .
V gene: TRBV6-5
J gene: TRBJ1-1
CDR3 DNA: TGTGCCAGCAGTTCCAGAGGTGTAAAAGGGAACACTGAAGCTTTCTTT
CDR3 protein: CASSSRGVKGNTEAFF

clone size: .
D gene: .
V gene: TRBV2
J gene: TRBJ1-3
CDR3 DNA: TGTGCCAGCAGTGAATCCACAGGGTACACCATATATTTT
CDR3 protein: CASSESTGYTIYF

clone size: few
D gene: TRBD1
V gene: TRBV27
J gene: TRBJ2-1
CDR3 DNA: TGTGCCAGCAGTCCCGGGACAGGTGATTACAATGAGCAGTTCTTC
CDR3 protein: CASSPGTGDYNEQFF

clone size: .
D gene: .
V gene: TRBV5-1
J gene: TRBJ2-3
CDR3 DNA: TGCGCCAGCAGCCGCGGTGGTAGCGGTAGCACAGATACGCAGTATTTT
CDR3 protein: CASSRGGSGSTDTQYF

clone size: .
D gene: TRBD1
V gene: TRBV5-6
J gene: TRBJ1-2
CDR3 DNA: TGTGCCAGCAGCTTGGGGTCCCTCCCTCGACAGGGAGCTTATGGCTACACCTTC
CDR3 protein: CASSLGSLPRQGAYGYTF

clone size: once
D gene: .
V gene: TRBV2
J gene: TRBJ2-7
CDR3 DNA: TGTGCCAGCAGTTTCTACCGGGCCCCCTACGAGCAGTACTTC
CDR3 protein: CASSFYRAPYEQYF

clone size: .
D gene: .
V gene: TRBV10-1
J gene: TRBJ1-6
CDR3 DNA: TGCGCCAGCAGTGACTTTGGCACACCCCTCCACTTT
CDR3 protein: CASSDFGTPLHF

clone size: .
D gene: .
V gene: TRBV5-5
J gene: TRBJ2-2
CDR3 DNA: TGTGCCAGCAGCTTGGTGGGGGAGCGCGGAACCGGGGAGCTGTTTTTT
CDR3 protein: CASSLVGERGTGELFF

clone size: .
D gene: .
V gene: TRBV5-1
J gene: TRBJ1-1
CDR3 DNA: TGCGCCAGCAGCTTGGCCCAAAGGGGAACTGAAGCTTTCTTT
CDR3 protein: CASSLAQRGTEAFF

clone size: .
D gene: .
V gene: TRBV6-6
J gene: TRBJ1-2
CDR3 DNA: TGTGCCAGCCAAAGGGGCGGCGGTGGCTACACCTTC
CDR3 protein: CASQRGGGGYTF

clone size: .
D gene: .
V gene: TRBV7-2
J gene: TRBJ1-3
CDR3 DNA: TGTGCCAGCAGCTTAGCTTTTAATGCGGCGGCCTCTGGAAACACCATATATTTT
CDR3 protein: CASSLAFNAAASGNTIYF

clone size: .
D gene: .
V gene: TRBV3-1/TRBV3-2
J gene: TRBJ2-1
CDR3 DNA: TGTGCCAGCAGCCAAGACGCCGGGACCCGGCTCTTTAAGCAGTTCTTC
CDR3 protein: CASSQDAGTRLFKQFF

clone size: .
D gene: TRBD1
V gene: TRBV6-5
J gene: TRBJ1-1
CDR3 DNA: TGTGCCAGCAGTTTGGGACAGCGCACTGAAGCTTTCTTT
CDR3 protein: CASSLGQRTEAFF

clone size: .
D gene: .
V gene: TRBV7-2
J gene: TRBJ2-7
CDR3 DNA: TGTGCCAGCAGATTACAGGGAGGCAACGAGCAGTACTTC
CDR3 protein: CASRLQGGNEQYF

clone size: .
D gene: TRBD2
V gene: TRBV10-3
J gene: TRBJ2-1
CDR3 DNA: TGTGCCATAGGACTAGCGGGGGGGAATGAGCAGTTCTTC
CDR3 protein: CAIGLAGGNEQFF

clone size: .
D gene: TRBD1
V gene: TRBV30
J gene: TRBJ1-3
CDR3 DNA: TGTGCCTGGAGTCCACTCGGGACAGGGTCGTCTGGAAACACCATATATTTT
CDR3 protein: CAWSPLGTGSSGNTIYF

clone size: .
D gene: .
V gene: TRBV21-1
J gene: TRBJ2-2
CDR3 DNA: TGTGCCAGCAGCAAACAGTGGTCTCGGGACACCGGGGAGCTGTTTTTT
CDR3 protein: CASSKQWSRDTGELFF

clone size: .
D gene: TRBD2
V gene: TRBV4-1
J gene: TRBJ2-7
CDR3 DNA: TGCGCCAGCAGCCAAGACCCACTAGCGGGAGTAAGCGAGCAGTACTTC
CDR3 protein: CASSQDPLAGVSEQYF

clone size: .
D gene: TRBD2
V gene: TRBV7-2
J gene: TRBJ2-1
CDR3 DNA: TGTGCCAGCAGCTCACCGGGACTAGCTCTCAATGAGCAGTTCTTC
CDR3 protein: CASSSPGLALNEQFF

clone size: .
D gene: TRBD1
V gene: TRBV3-1/TRBV3-2
J gene: TRBJ1-1
CDR3 DNA: TGTGCCAGCAGCCAACTTTCCGGCCGGGACAGCGTCATGAACACTGAAGCTTTCTTT
CDR3 protein: CASSQLSGRDSVMNTEAFF

clone size: .
D gene: TRBD2
V gene: TRBV3-1/TRBV3-2
J gene: TRBJ2-1
CDR3 DNA: TGTGCCAGCAGCGCGACGGGACTAGCGGCCAATGAGCAGTTCTTC
CDR3 protein: CASSATGLAANEQFF

clone size: .
D gene: .
V gene: TRBV6-5
J gene: TRBJ2-5
CDR3 DNA: TGTGCCAGCAGGTACCAAGAGACCCAGTACTTC
CDR3 protein: CASRYQETQYF